These T cell receptor beta chains were read from a single sample in a study of T cells in Graves' hyperthyroidism and ophthalmopathy. TCRdb reprocessed the multiplex PCR reads with MiXCR, giving one entry per CDR3 protein. There are about 400,000 distinct CDR3 sequences in the sample; 11% to 15% occur only once, and 25% to 30% lies in the top ten. The sample taken for sequencing was blood. The receptors stem from a man aged 50 to 59 with Graves' ophthalmopathy. Each CDR3 is given with its conserved first and last residue. A D gene is named only where the DNA matches it firmly. A row's size may be missing; if present it is once, few, many or a size class.

v_gene	j_gene	d_gene	abundance	CDR3nt	CDR3aa
TRBV11-2	TRBJ2-3	-	few	TGTGCCAGCAGCTTAATAGATTCGAGGGATACGCAGTATTTT	CASSLIDSRDTQYF
TRBV12-3/TRBV12-4	TRBJ2-4	TRBD2	-	TGTGCCAGCAGCTCCCCTTTAGCGGGAAACATTCAGTACTTC	CASSSPLAGNIQYF
TRBV7-2	TRBJ1-1	-	many	TGTGCCAGCAGCTTAGTGTCGGGGTCCACTGAAGCTTTCTTT	CASSLVSGSTEAFF
TRBV5-1	TRBJ2-1	TRBD2	-	TGCGCCAGCAGCTTGGCCCTGGGGACTAGCGGGTGGAATGAGCAGTTCTTC	CASSLALGTSGWNEQFF
TRBV30	TRBJ1-2	TRBD1	few	TGTGCCTGGAGTGTTGTTCGGTCAGGGGGACGGGGATATGGCTACACCTTC	CAWSVVRSGGRGYGYTF
TRBV11-2	TRBJ2-2	-	many	TGTGCCAGCAGCTTAGGACTGGGAACCGGGGAGCTGTTTTTT	CASSLGLGTGELFF
TRBV24-1	TRBJ2-2	-	few	TGTGCCACCAGGCCTGACACCGGGGAGCTGTTTTTT	CATRPDTGELFF
TRBV5-1	TRBJ2-1	-	many	TGCGCCACCAAGGTCGAGGGGACCTACAATGAGCAGTTCTTC	CATKVEGTYNEQFF
TRBV19	TRBJ2-2	-	few	TGTGCCAGTAGTATAGGCCCGGACACGAACACCGGGGAGCTGTTTTTT	CASSIGPDTNTGELFF
TRBV20-1	TRBJ2-1	-	many	TGCGGCGGACAGACAAACTCCTACAATGAGCAGTTCTTC	CGGQTNSYNEQFF
TRBV28	TRBJ2-1	TRBD2	many	TGTGCCAGCAGTCGACCTAGCGGGACCTACAATGAGCAGTTCTTC	CASSRPSGTYNEQFF
TRBV6-9	TRBJ2-1	-	-	TGTGCCAGCAGTAATTTAGCTTATGAGCAGTTCTTC	CASSNLAYEQFF
TRBV20-1	TRBJ1-1	TRBD1	many	TGCAGTGCAGAAGCACGGGACAGGAACACTGAAGCTTTCTTT	CSAEARDRNTEAFF
TRBV2	TRBJ1-2	-	once	TGTGCCAGCCATGGGCTCTCGCCTGGCTACACCTTC	CASHGLSPGYTF
TRBV25-1	TRBJ1-4	-	-	TGTGCCAGCAGTGAAGTGGGACAAGGAAAACTGTTTTTT	CASSEVGQGKLFF
TRBV29-1	TRBJ1-1	-	many	TGCAGCGTCACCAGGGGAGCGTCAAGTGAAGCTTTCTTT	CSVTRGASSEAFF